The 32 T cell receptor beta chains listed next were all sequenced from one sample in a study of blood T cell repertoires in COVID-19. Profiling relied on immunoSEQ multiplex PCR, and the TCRdb table lists in-frame clones only, not all of them. This sample yields some 250,000 clones, of which roughly nine tenths are seen a single time; more than 1% belongs to the top ten. Source material: PBMCs or T cells enriched from blood (not recorded which). The receptors stem from a human donor in a cohort exposed to, infected with or recovered from COVID-19 (not recorded which). The donor label of this sample is uncertain.

The chain links TRBV3-1 (or the pseudogene TRBV3-2) to TRBJ1-2; TRBD1 matches at 7 bases. From germline, CDR1 is LGHDT and CDR2 YNNKEL (reference sequence). The CDR3 covers 16 residues. J was trimmed by 2 bases and V by 3 bases; bases with no gene match: 9. The CDR3 region is CASSQTGSKVNYGYTF. The CDR3 region has the DNA TGTGCCAGCAGCCAGACAGGGTCGAAAGTCAACTATGGCTACACCTTC.

This clone was recorded only once. At one end, the junction sequence differs from germline, possibly due to a read error. The chain has TRBV9 and TRBJ1-2; TRBD1 is a possible D gene (6 bases). CDR3 length equals 15 residues. Germline lookup yields CDR1 SGDLS and CDR2 YYNGEE. DNA for the CDR3: TGTGCCCGCAGCGCCTGGGGGGGGGCAGCCTATGGCTACACCTTC. Its protein product is CARSAWGGAAYGYTF. The full variable domain, with the rest looked up from reference TRBV9 and TRBJ1-2, is DSGVTQTPKHLITATGQRVTLRCSPRSGDLSVYWYQQSLDQGLQFLIQYYNGEERAKGNILERFSAQQFPDLHSELNLSSLELGDSALYFCARSAWGGAAYGYTFGSGTRLTVV.

V gene TRBV27 combines with J gene TRBJ1-6; possibly TRBD1 for D (5 bases). V was clipped by 6 bases and J by 9 bases, with 15 bases between them. CDR1 is MNHEY and CDR2 is SMNVEV in the germline V gene (reference sequence). The CDR3 is 14 amino acids. The CDR3 spells CASSGRGAPSPLHF. CDR3 bases: TGTGCCAGCAGCGGTCGTGGGGCGCCTTCACCCCTCCACTTT.

This clone has just one count. The chain recombines TRBV3-1 (or the pseudogene TRBV3-2) with TRBJ2-1, with 14 bases identical to TRBD2. The CDR3 contains 17 residues. V dropped 0 bases and J dropped 4; count of bases not matched to a gene: 2. Germline lookup yields CDR1 LGHDT and CDR2 YNNKEL (reference sequence). CDR3 loop: CASSQETSGGAYNEQFF. The CDR3 DNA reads as TGTGCCAGCAGCCAAGAGACTAGCGGGGGGGCGTACAATGAGCAGTTCTTC.

This sequence joins TRBV6-5 and TRBJ1-1; TRBD1 is a possible D gene (6 bases). The CDR3 extends over 15 amino acids. The germline gives CDR1 MNHEY, CDR2 SVGAGI. Trimming removed 2 bases at V and 2 bases at J, with 12 bases between. The CDR3 loop reads CASSYVRGANTEAFF. CDR3 in DNA: TGTGCCAGCAGTTACGTGCGGGGGGCAAACACTGAAGCTTTCTTT.

The J gene is TRBJ2-2, the V gene TRBV24-1; D remains ambiguous. Per germline, CDR1 KGHDR and CDR2 SFDVKD. The V end lost 4 bases, the J end lost 3 bases, and 5 bases lay between the germline ends. The CDR3 is made up of 13 amino acids. The CDR3 loop reads CATSESHTGELFF. The CDR3 DNA sequence: TGTGCCACCAGTGAGAGCCACACCGGGGAGCTGTTTTTT.

This clone has more than one count but fewer than ten. J is TRBJ1-5 and V is TRBV7-3; D is ambiguous. The CDR3 runs to 12 residues. The germline V and J ends were trimmed by 3 bases and 7 bases, with 7 bases remaining between them. CDR1 and CDR2 from the germline V gene are SGHTA and FQGTGA. Here the CDR3 DNA reads TGTGCCAGCAGCTTCGGAGGGCAGCCCCAGCATTTT. Translating it yields CASSFGGQPQHF.

The CDR3 nucleotides are TGTGCCAGCCCCCGACAGCCCAGTGAGGGAAACACCATATATTTT. Amino acid sequence: CASPRQPSEGNTIYF. J is TRBJ1-3 and V is TRBV19; D possibly corresponds to TRBD1 (5 bases). V was pared by 9 bases and J by 4 bases, with 19 bases between. The CDR3 covers 15 residues. The germline V gene encodes CDR1 LNHDA and CDR2 SQIVND (reference sequence).

The rearrangement joins TRBV10-3 to TRBJ1-1; D is unresolved. The V end was cut by 0 bases, the J end by 5 bases, with 16 bases between. Looked up from germline, CDR1 is ENHRY and CDR2 is SYGVKD. The length of the CDR3 is 16 residues. The CDR3 DNA reads TGTGCCATCAGTGAGTCCCCCCGCGCGGGAATGACTGAAGCTTTCTTT. It encodes CAISESPRAGMTEAFF.

The J gene is TRBJ1-1, the V gene TRBV18; TRBD1 is a possible D gene (5 bases). Germline CDR1 is KGHSH and CDR2 is LQKENI. Between the trimmed V and J ends, which lost 1 base and 3 bases, there was a span of 18 bases. The CDR3 runs 17 residues. CDR3 sequence (DNA): TGTGCCAGCTCACCACTCATCTTGCGGGGGGGTGACACTGAAGCTTTCTTT. Residues: CASSPLILRGGDTEAFF.

CDR3 DNA: TGTGCCAGCAGCCCCGACTTGACAGATGGCTACACCTTC. It specifies CASSPDLTDGYTF. The chain combines TRBV11-2 with TRBJ1-2; D possibly corresponds to TRBD1 (5 bases). The V gene lost 5 bases and the J gene lost 6 bases, with 13 bases spanning the gap. CDR1 SGHAT and CDR2 FQNNGV come from the germline V gene. The CDR3 totals 13 residues.

V is TRBV4-1 and J is TRBJ2-7; a possible D gene is TRBD1 (5 bases). The CDR3 loop spans 14 amino acids. V was pared by 2 bases and J by 3 bases, with 11 bases between. CDR1 is MGHRA, CDR2 YSYEKL, per germline. CDR3 nucleotides: TGCGCCAGCAGCCAAACGACAGAATTCTACGAGCAGTACTTC. Protein product: CASSQTTEFYEQYF.

The gene calls are TRBV3-1 (or the pseudogene TRBV3-2) and TRBJ1-2; 10 positions match TRBD1. CDR1 is LGHDT, CDR2 YNNKEL, per germline (reference sequence). Germline trimming cut 6 bases from V and 2 bases from J; bases unmatched to any gene: 3. The CDR3 has 14 amino acids. CDR3 sequence: CASRGTGENYGYTF. DNA for the CDR3: TGTGCCAGCAGGGGGACAGGGGAGAACTATGGCTACACCTTC.

V is TRBV7-9 and J is TRBJ1-2, with TRBD1 matching over 7 bases. With V trimmed by 4 bases and J by 7 bases, 9 bases remained unmatched. The germline CDR1 and CDR2 sequences are SEHNR and FQNEAQ (reference sequence). This CDR3 is built from 14 residues. The chain's CDR3 is CASSSHSGGSGYTF. CDR3 in DNA: TGTGCCAGCAGCTCCCATTCAGGGGGATCTGGCTACACCTTC.

The CDR3 loop is CSNLDRSTDTQYF. The CDR3 coding sequence is TGCAGTAATCTGGACAGAAGCACAGATACGCAGTATTTT. J is TRBJ2-3 and V is TRBV29-1; weak D call: TRBD1 (6 bases). The CDR3 totals 13 residues. CDR1 SQVTM and CDR2 ANQGSEA come from the germline V gene.

The V gene is TRBV9, the J gene TRBJ1-1, with D tentatively TRBD1 (5 bases). V was pared by 3 bases and J by 4 bases, with 13 bases between. Per germline, CDR1 SGDLS and CDR2 YYNGEE. This CDR3 spans 14 amino acids. DNA for the CDR3: TGTGCCAGCAGCGCAATTGGCGGGGGCACTGAAGCTTTCTTT. Protein: CASSAIGGGTEAFF.

V is TRBV29-1 and J is TRBJ1-2, with TRBD1 as a possible D gene (6 bases). Trimming took off 7 bases at V and 4 bases at J, with 16 bases between the two ends. The CDR3 length is 13 residues. Germline V gene sequence: CDR1 SQVTM, CDR2 ANQGSEA. Here the CDR3 reads CSAGLLTGYGYTF. The CDR3 DNA is TGCAGCGCTGGACTCCTGACAGGCTATGGCTACACCTTC.

V usage is TRBV15 and J usage is TRBJ1-4, with TRBD1 identical over 8 bases. The germline gives CDR1 LNHNV, CDR2 YYDKDF (reference sequence). CDR3 size: 15 residues. V dropped 5 bases and J dropped 7; count of bases not matched to a gene: 9. In nucleotides, the CDR3 is TGTGCCACCAGCCGGACAGGGTATGATGGTGAAAAACTGTTTTTT. Its protein product is CATSRTGYDGEKLFF. The full variable domain, with the rest looked up from reference TRBV15 and TRBJ1-4, is DAMVIQNPRYQVTQFGKPVTLSCSQTLNHNVMYWYQQKSSQAPKLLFHYYDKDFNNEADTPDNFQSRRPNTSFCFLDIRSPGLGDTAMYLCATSRTGYDGEKLFFGSGTQLSVL.

The chain links TRBV4-1 to TRBJ2-2; a possible D gene is TRBD1 (5 bases). There are 15 residues in the CDR3. The V end was cut by 3 bases, the J end by 1 base, with 9 bases between. Germline values: CDR1 MGHRA, CDR2 YSYEKL. The CDR3 DNA follows: TGCGCCAGCAGCCAGGGTGACAGGAACACCGGGGAGCTGTTTTTT. Protein: CASSQGDRNTGELFF.

The V and J genes are TRBV6-5 and TRBJ1-2; D possibly corresponds to TRBD1 (6 bases). Looked up from germline, CDR1 is MNHEY and CDR2 is SVGAGI. This CDR3 spans 14 amino acids. V was trimmed by 7 bases and J by 4 bases, leaving 16 bases between them. Here the CDR3 DNA reads TGTGCCAGCACCGCGGACAGTGCGGCCTATGGCTACACCTTC. Translated: CASTADSAAYGYTF.

The chain couples TRBV25-1 to TRBJ1-2; tentative D call: TRBD1 (6 bases). V lost 4 bases and J 8 bases, leaving 23 bases between the germline ends. Looked up from germline, CDR1 is MGHDK and CDR2 is SYGVNS. CDR3 length equals 16 residues. The CDR3 nucleotides are TGTGCCAGCAGTGCCTTCAACAGGGACCCCTCCCTAGGCTACACCTTC. It codes for CASSAFNRDPSLGYTF.

J is TRBJ2-1 and V is TRBV7-6; tentatively, D is TRBD2 (6 bases). Germline-derived CDR1 and CDR2 are SGHVS and FNYEAQ. This CDR3 has 12 amino acids. Trimming pared 5 bases from V and 7 bases from J, leaving 9 bases between. In DNA form, the CDR3 reads TGTGCCAGCAGCCCGGGAGAGAATGAGCAGTTCTTC. Protein: CASSPGENEQFF.

Ten or more counts support this clone. This chain links TRBV7-3 with TRBJ2-2; the match to TRBD2 covers 8 bases. There are 16 residues in the CDR3. The V gene end was trimmed by 2 bases and the J gene end by 1 base; junction bases not matched to a gene: 3. The germline gives CDR1 SGHTA, CDR2 FQGTGA. The CDR3 here is CASSLQAGVNTGELFF. CDR3 DNA: TGTGCCAGCAGCTTACAAGCGGGAGTGAACACCGGGGAGCTGTTTTTT.

V is TRBV2 and J is TRBJ1-1, with D uncertain. Germline CDR1 and CDR2: SNHLY and FYNNEI. The CDR3 has 13 residues. V dropped 11 bases and J dropped 5 bases, with 18 bases sitting between them. The CDR3 region has the DNA TGTGCCTGTCGCGTAGGGTCGGGGACTGAAGCTTTCTTT. This gives the protein CACRVGSGTEAFF. The complete variable domain, with remaining parts taken from reference TRBV2 and TRBJ1-1, reads EPEVTQTPSHQVTQMGQEVILRCVPISNHLYFYWYRQILGQKVEFLVSFYNNEISEKSEIFDDQFSVERPDGSNFTLKIRSTKLEDSAMYFCACRVGSGTEAFFGQGTRLTVV.

In DNA form, the CDR3 reads TGTGCCAGCGGACAGGTGAACACTGAAGCTTTCTTT. Amino acids: CASGQVNTEAFF. The rearrangement uses TRBV28 and TRBJ1-1; 7 bases fit TRBD1. This CDR3 is 12 amino acids long. The V gene end was trimmed by 8 bases and the J gene end by 0 bases; junction bases not matched to a gene: 0. The germline V gene encodes CDR1 MDHEN and CDR2 SYDVKM.

V is TRBV15 and J is TRBJ2-7, with 7 bases lining up with TRBD2. Losses at the gene ends were 2 bases for V and 0 bases for J; bases not matched to a gene: 7. The CDR3 runs 16 residues. Germline V CDR1 and CDR2: LNHNV, YYDKDF (reference sequence). This CDR3 reads CATSRWGGSSSYEQYF. The CDR3 DNA reads as TGTGCCACCAGCAGATGGGGGGGGTCTAGCTCCTACGAGCAGTACTTC. Combining the CDR3 with reference TRBV15 and TRBJ2-7 gives the whole variable domain DAMVIQNPRYQVTQFGKPVTLSCSQTLNHNVMYWYQQKSSQAPKLLFHYYDKDFNNEADTPDNFQSRRPNTSFCFLDIRSPGLGDTAMYLCATSRWGGSSSYEQYFGPGTRLTVT.

As to this clone: In the same sample, other DNA sequences code for this CDR3. This chain connects TRBV9 to TRBJ1-1; no clear D gene. Trimming left V 1 base short and J 3 bases short, with 7 bases between. The CDR3 runs to 13 residues. CDR1 SGDLS and CDR2 YYNGEE come from the germline V gene. The CDR3 is CASSVLTDTEAFF. DNA of the CDR3: TGTGCCAGCAGCGTATTAACTGACACTGAAGCTTTCTTT.

The chain joins TRBV11-2 to TRBJ2-3; TRBD2 matches at 7 bases. This CDR3 region has 16 residues. With 1 base clipped from V and 3 bases from J, the junction kept 7 bases outside the gene matches. Germline CDR1 and CDR2: SGHAT and FQNNGV. The CDR3 nucleotides are TGTGCCAGCAGCTTAGGGGCTAGCGGACCGACAGATACGCAGTATTTT. It is translated as CASSLGASGPTDTQYF.

This sequence joins TRBV4-1 and TRBJ1-1; D gene unclear. CDR1 and CDR2 (germline): MGHRA, YSYEKL. Trimming pared 4 bases from V and 1 base from J, leaving 10 bases between. This CDR3 region has 14 residues. The DNA of the CDR3 is TGCGCCAGCAGCCCCGACGGGAGGAACACTGAAGCTTTCTTT. Protein sequence: CASSPDGRNTEAFF.

V usage is TRBV19 and J usage is TRBJ2-6; possibly TRBD2 for D (5 bases). Looked up from germline, CDR1 is LNHDA and CDR2 is SQIVND (reference sequence). The CDR3 is made up of 15 amino acids. V shed 1 base and J shed 4 bases, with 8 bases lying between them. CDR3 amino acids: CASSIGGYGANVLTF. As DNA, the CDR3 is TGTGCCAGTAGTATAGGAGGGTACGGGGCCAACGTCCTGACTTTC.

V usage is TRBV3-1 (or the pseudogene TRBV3-2) and J usage is TRBJ2-7, with D possibly TRBD2 on 5 matching bases. Trimming removed 0 bases from V and 2 bases from J, with 17 bases in between. The CDR3 consists of 17 residues. The V gene's germline CDR1 is LGHDT and CDR2 YNNKEL (reference sequence). The CDR3 DNA reads TGTGCCAGCAGCCAAGAAAGAGGGCGGGCCATACCCTACGAGCAGTACTTC. It codes for CASSQERGRAIPYEQYF.

V gene TRBV10-3 combines with J gene TRBJ2-3, with D perhaps matching TRBD2 (6 bases). Per the germline V gene, CDR1 is ENHRY and CDR2 is SYGVKD. The length of the CDR3 is 13 residues. V shed 10 bases and J shed 0 bases, with 11 bases lying between them. The CDR3 here is CATGLTSTDTQYF. CDR3 bases: TGTGCCACGGGACTGACTAGCACAGATACGCAGTATTTT.